This T cell receptor (beta chain) was obtained from a study of T-cell memory formation after mild COVID-19 (dated by TCRdb to the early 2020s). At the level of the whole study: TCR sequence clusters from the two donors were largely donor specific. In a couple of donors, T-cell clones that expanded and contracted after mild COVID-19 were followed by sequencing TCRalpha and TCRbeta repertoires longitudinally. The cohort was made up of two young adult volunteers, one female and one male, who were previously healthy.

From its cysteine to its phenylalanine, the CDR3 spans 16 amino acids. The CDR3 DNA has 48 bases and is translated from base 1. V is cut back by 3 bases and J by 0 bases, with 6 bases in the junction unmatched. Looking up the germline V gene yields CDR1 SGDLS and CDR2 YYNGEE. The table lists this clonotype with a few counts. It lacks a known antigen. No base-level quality is on record; no much larger clone is a single base apart. Sequenced using an Illumina NovaSeq 6000. cDNA libraries for TCRalpha and TCRbeta were prepared by 5'RACE using constant-segment primers, with sample barcodes and unique molecular identifiers added. Trizol reagent was used to extract RNA from every sample. Library amplification was performed in two PCR steps, and a second sample barcode and Illumina TruSeq adapters were introduced in the second step. Libraries were sequenced on an Illumina NovaSeq with 2 x 150 bp paired-end reads. From the authors' description of their analysis: With migec v1.2.7, reads were demultiplexed and then collapsed into UMI-guided consensus sequences. Using mixcr v2.1.11, UMI consensuses were aligned to TRA and TRB V and J templates and then assembled into clonotypes. Expanded or contracted clonotypes were those called significant by both edgeR and NoisET, with noise models trained on biological replicates. For edgeR calls, a false discovery rate-adjusted p below 0.01 and a log2 fold-change threshold of 1 were applied. PCA with hierarchical clustering of max-normalized trajectories of the 1000 most abundant clonotypes was used as exploratory dynamics analysis. Each responding clone was given a CD4 or CD8 phenotype based on the CD4+ and CD8+ repertoires, which had been sequenced separately. Through fastp at Q25 and MiXCR, TCRdb rebuilt clones from the public reads, retaining in-frame beta chains. For every CDR3 protein sequence, its rows merge into one entry that carries the most common genes and DNA. The authors' filters were not applied to this entry. Present in this sample are more than 300,000 distinct CDR3 sequences, around 20% of which were seen just once. The ten largest make up around 23% of the sample.

PBMCs were isolated by Ficoll-Paque density gradient centrifugation. The paper's findings and limits, for the study overall: From day 15 to 85, contracting clones showed balanced CD4/CD8 phenotypes, whereas a second wave of clones that expanded from day 15 to 37 leaned towards CD4+. Contracting CD4+ clones turned up mainly in the CM and EM memory subsets, whereas EMRA was where CD8+ clones were enriched. The second-wave clones that peaked on day 37 were not confirmed to be SARS-CoV-2 specific. Only a couple of mild cases were covered in the study, and larger cohorts including severe cases with pre-infection samples were considered necessary. Some responding clones were detected in pre-infection memory, suggesting pre-existing cross-reactive memory T cells joined the SARS-CoV-2 response.

The sequenced sample consisted of PBMCs or a T cell subset sorted from them (not recorded which). The clonotype was recovered from a man in his late teens or twenties who had mild COVID-19 (a few samples of this study predate the infection). The sample titles of this study are shuffled in the database, so cell type and time point are left out; the donor was told from shared clones. The sequence links TRBV9 to TRBJ2-3; TRBD2 fits 8 bases in the junction. CDR3 reads: CASSGRGGTSTDTQYF. The sequenced DNA: TGTGCCAGCAGCGGTCGCGGGGGGACGAGCACAGATACGCAGTATTTT.